The clone carrying this TCR beta chain was detected only a few times. Its antigen is not identified. Attachment of unique molecular identifiers to individual cDNA molecules was performed. TCRdb itself ran the 5' RACE reads through MiXCR, one entry per CDR3 protein. In the table there are about 89,000 distinct CDR3 sequences, roughly 15% of which are singletons. These data originate in a study of early T cells in non-severe SARS-CoV-2 infection. Study background: Sequencing was performed on bulk RNA from unsorted whole blood, leaving chains unpaired. Findings and limits, study-wide: VDJdb-based annotation leaned toward anti-spike CD8 responses and missed private and CD4 specificities.

The trim removed 1 base at V and 3 bases at J, leaving 4 bases unmatched. CDR1 MDHEN and CDR2 SYDVKM come from the germline V gene. CDR3 length: 16 residues. The genes are TRBV28 and TRBJ2-3; TRBD1 matches at 10 bases. The clonotype comes from an adult who was a healthcare worker with PCR-confirmed SARS-CoV-2 infection or an uninfected control (not recorded which). Sequencing input: whole blood. CDR3 region: CASSLFRTGGTDTQYF. In DNA, the CDR3 is TGTGCCAGCAGTTTATTCAGGACAGGGGGAACAGATACGCAGTATTTT. The full variable domain, in which reference TRBV28 and TRBJ2-3 provide the parts outside the CDR3, is DVKVTQSSRYLVKRTGEKVFLECVQDMDHENMFWYRQDPGLGLRLIYFSYDVKMKEKGDIPEGYSVSREKKERFSLILESASTNQTSMYLCASSLFRTGGTDTQYFGPGTRLTVL.